These T cell receptor beta chains were read from a single sample in a study of T cells in Graves' hyperthyroidism and ophthalmopathy. MiXCR, run by TCRdb on the multiplex PCR reads, gives a single entry per CDR3 protein. The sample has roughly 700,000 distinct CDR3 sequences, 35% seen once; the top ten hold around a third. The sequencing input was blood. All receptors derive from a woman between 40 and 50 years old with Graves' hyperthyroidism. Both conserved end residues are part of each CDR3. D genes are given only for firm matches. The size entry is marked missing in some rows and otherwise reads once, few, many or a size class.

d_gene,abundance,v_gene,j_gene,CDR3nt,CDR3aa
TRBD2,.,TRBV20-1,TRBJ2-7,TGCAGTGCTATGGGGCTAGCGGACGCCTACGAGCAGTACTTC,CSAMGLADAYEQYF
.,many,TRBV10-1,TRBJ1-4,TGCGCCAGCAGTGAGTCGAACCGGCGGGAAAAACTGTTTTTT,CASSESNRREKLFF
TRBD2,.,TRBV2,TRBJ2-2,TGTGCCAGCAGTTATTCTAGCGGGGGCCCCACCGGGGAGCTGTTTTTT,CASSYSSGGPTGELFF
.,.,TRBV9,TRBJ2-3,TGTGCCAGCAGTGTTACAAGTCAAATGGGACTGGATACGCAGTATTTT,CASSVTSQMGLDTQYF
.,.,TRBV5-1,TRBJ2-7,TGCGCCAGCAGCTTCACGGGTAGCGAGCAGTACTTC,CASSFTGSEQYF
TRBD2,.,TRBV13,TRBJ2-7,TGTGCCAGCAGCCCCAAGCGGGAGCACCTTCAGTACTTC,CASSPKREHLQYF
.,.,TRBV7-8,TRBJ2-7,TGTGCCAGCAGCCGTCGGGCCGTGGGGGCCACCGAGCAGTACTTC,CASSRRAVGATEQYF
.,many,TRBV7-9,TRBJ2-7,TGTGCCAGCAGCTCCTATTCACAGGCGGGCGAGCAGTACTTC,CASSSYSQAGEQYF
TRBD1,.,TRBV6-5,TRBJ1-2,TGTGCCAGCAGTTCTGCCAGGGGGGTCCTTGATGGCTACACCTTC,CASSSARGVLDGYTF
.,few,TRBV6-5,TRBJ2-7,TGTGCCAGCAGGCCAGGGTTATCCGGCGAGCAGTACTTC,CASRPGLSGEQYF
.,few,TRBV3-1,TRBJ1-1,TGTGCCAGCAGCCAGGACAGTGACAACACTGAAGCTTTCTTT,CASSQDSDNTEAFF
TRBD1,.,TRBV10-3,TRBJ2-6,TGTGCCATCTCGACAGGGTCTTTC,CAISTGSF
.,many,TRBV4-3,TRBJ1-6,TGCGCCAGCAGCCAAGATTTGTCGGGCGCGAAAAATTCACCCCTCCACTTT,CASSQDLSGAKNSPLHF
.,.,TRBV10-3,TRBJ2-3,TGTGCCAGTAGTGGCATTACAGATACGCAGTATTTT,CASSGITDTQYF
.,many,TRBV5-4,TRBJ1-2,TGTGCCAGCAGCTTTGAACAGGGAAACTATGGCTACACCTTC,CASSFEQGNYGYTF
.,.,TRBV7-9,TRBJ1-5,TGTGCCAGCAGCTTGCTAGGGGGACCTCCGCATTTT,CASSLLGGPPHF
TRBD1,few,TRBV4-1,TRBJ2-6,TGCGCCAGCAGCCAACCGGGACAGGGGGGCCCTGGGGCCAACGTCCTGACTTTC,CASSQPGQGGPGANVLTF
TRBD1,few,TRBV9,TRBJ2-7,TGTGCCAGCAGCGCGACAGGGGTTCACGAGCAGTACTTC,CASSATGVHEQYF
.,few,TRBV19,TRBJ1-2,TGTGCCAGTAGTATGGAGTATGGCTACACCTTC,CASSMEYGYTF
.,few,TRBV7-2,TRBJ1-1,TGTGCCAGCAGCTTACAGGTGGAAGCTTTCTTT,CASSLQVEAFF
.,few,TRBV9,TRBJ2-2,TGTGCCAGCAGCGCCAACCTACACAATTCCGGGGAGCTGTTTTTT,CASSANLHNSGELFF